Listed here are 13 T cell receptor beta chains from one sample, sequenced in a study of identical twins. MiXCR, applied by TCRdb to the 5' RACE reads, yields one record per CDR3 protein. The top ten hold approximately 9.3% of the sample, which has about 390,000 distinct CDR3 sequences, around 9.7% seen once. Sequencing was done on a sample of naive T cells sorted from blood. Source of these receptors: a woman in her forties or fifties in good health.

Regarding this clonotype: The junction and the germline gene differ at one end; a read error may be behind it. The J gene is TRBJ2-1, the V gene TRBV5-1, with D tentatively TRBD2 (6 bases). This CDR3 spans 16 amino acids. Germline CDR1 and CDR2: SGHRS and YFSETQ. This CDR3 reads CASSLGGVGTYDEQFF. The DNA of the CDR3 is TGCGCCAGCAGCTTGGGGGGGGTGGGGACCTACGATGAGCAGTTCTTC.

This clonotype showed up just a few times. CDR3 in amino acids: CSARHGLAERDTQYF. The CDR3 bases are TGCAGTGCTAGACATGGGCTAGCGGAAAGAGATACGCAGTATTTT. This chain uses TRBV20-1 with TRBJ2-3; 7 positions match TRBD2. The V gene end was trimmed by 2 bases and the J gene end by 5 bases; junction bases not matched to a gene: 10. CDR3 length equals 15 residues. The germline V gene has CDR1 DFQATT and CDR2 SNEGSKA (reference sequence).

V and J are TRBV7-9 and TRBJ2-3; 8 nucleotides agree with TRBD1. V dropped 3 bases and J dropped 1; count of bases not matched to a gene: 3. Looked up from germline, CDR1 is SEHNR and CDR2 is FQNEAQ (reference sequence). This CDR3 is 15 amino acids long. CDR3 sequence: CASSFPDRGTDTQYF. DNA of the CDR3: TGTGCCAGCAGCTTCCCGGACAGGGGCACAGATACGCAGTATTTT.

Ten or more counts support this clonotype. The chain carries TRBV24-1 and TRBJ2-3; the D gene is possibly TRBD2 (5 bases). The CDR3 extends over 11 amino acids. Germline V gene data show CDR1 as KGHDR and CDR2 as SFDVKD. V lost 7 bases and J 11 bases, leaving 12 bases between the germline ends. The CDR3 region has the DNA TGTGCCACCAGCCTTCTTGGGAGGCAGTATTTT. This sequence encodes CATSLLGRQYF.

This clonotype was recorded many times. The chain has TRBV15 and TRBJ1-1; the match to TRBD1 covers 7 bases. Germline CDR1 is LNHNV and CDR2 is YYDKDF (reference sequence). With 5 bases clipped from V and 5 bases from J, the junction kept 11 bases outside the gene matches. The CDR3 covers 15 residues. In nucleotides, the CDR3 is TGTGCCACCAGCTCTTACCGACAGGGTTATACTGAAGCTTTCTTT. This sequence encodes CATSSYRQGYTEAFF.

This clonotype was seen repeatedly, ten times or more. This chain uses TRBV10-3 with TRBJ1-6, with a weak D call TRBD1 (6 bases). From germline, CDR1 is ENHRY and CDR2 SYGVKD. This CDR3 region has 14 residues. V was trimmed by 7 bases and J by 5 bases, leaving 12 bases between them. The DNA of the CDR3 is TGTGCCATCACCCAGGACAGCGATAATTCACCCCTCCACTTT. It codes for CAITQDSDNSPLHF.

Only a few counts were recorded for this clonotype. A junction end diverges from the germline sequence, so it may reflect a read error. The chain recombines TRBV7-9 with TRBJ1-1; no definite D call. The CDR3 totals 11 residues. From germline, CDR1 is SEHNR and CDR2 FQNEAQ (reference sequence). The DNA for the CDR3 is TGTGCCAGCAGCTTCGACTATGAACCTTTCTTT. It specifies CASSFDYEPFF. Full variable domain (missing parts from reference TRBV7-9 and TRBJ1-1): DTGVSQNPRHKITKRGQNVTFRCDPISEHNRLYWYRQTLGQGPEFLTYFQNEAQLEKSRLLSDRFSAERPKGSFSTLEIQRTEQGDSAMYLCASSFDYEPFFGQGTRLTVV.

The table lists this clonotype with many counts. The chain uses TRBV19 and TRBJ1-2, with D unresolved. The CDR3 contains 12 residues. Per the germline V gene, CDR1 is LNHDA and CDR2 is SQIVND (reference sequence). Trimming cost V 4 bases and J 6 bases, with 9 bases left between them. CDR3 coding DNA: TGTGCCAGTAGTAACCCCGGGAATGGCTACACCTTC. Translation: CASSNPGNGYTF.

This clonotype was detected many times. CDR3 amino acids: CASRTSGSQTDTQYF. CDR3 nucleotide sequence: TGTGCCAGCAGGACTAGCGGGAGTCAAACAGATACGCAGTATTTT. The chain recombines TRBV2 with TRBJ2-3, with 12 bases aligning to TRBD2. Trimming cost V 6 bases and J 3 bases; bases outside gene matches: 4. The CDR3 consists of 15 residues. Germline CDR1 reads SNHLY; CDR2 reads FYNNEI.

This clonotype turned up a few times. The genes are TRBV10-1 and TRBJ2-1; a weak D match, TRBD2 (8 bases). The germline V and J ends were trimmed by 6 bases and 4 bases, with 25 bases remaining between them. The germline V gene has CDR1 WNHNN and CDR2 SYGVQD (reference sequence). There are 18 residues in the CDR3. This chain's CDR3 is CASSERGLAGGMYNEQFF. The CDR3 nucleotides read TGCGCCAGCAGCGAAAGGGGGCTAGCGGGCGGGATGTACAATGAGCAGTTCTTC.

The chain combines TRBV13 with TRBJ2-1, with 8 positions matching TRBD1. The CDR3 has 20 residues. CDR1 and CDR2 from the germline V gene are PRHDT and FYEKMQ (reference sequence). Germline trimming cut 2 bases from V and 4 bases from J; bases unmatched to any gene: 19. The CDR3 spells CASSLSGSLTGTGPYNEQFF. CDR3 bases: TGTGCCAGCAGCTTAAGCGGTTCTTTAACCGGGACAGGCCCTTACAATGAGCAGTTCTTC.

V usage is TRBV19 and J usage is TRBJ2-1; 7 positions agree with TRBD1. The CDR3 runs 17 residues. From germline, CDR1 is LNHDA and CDR2 SQIVND (reference sequence). The junction had 8 bases not matched to a gene; V was cut back by 3 bases and J by 0 bases. CDR3 loop: CASSIGTALSSYNEQFF. The CDR3 bases are TGTGCCAGTAGTATTGGGACAGCACTTTCCTCCTACAATGAGCAGTTCTTC.

In this sample, this clonotype turned up many times. This sequence joins TRBV6-6 and TRBJ1-1; D gene uncertain. Germline V gene data show CDR1 as MNHNY and CDR2 as SVGAGI (reference sequence). The CDR3 covers 12 residues. V lost 7 bases to trimming and J lost 7 bases, with 13 bases between them. CDR3 protein: CASNPYPGEAFF. CDR3 sequence (DNA): TGTGCCAGCAACCCATACCCAGGTGAAGCTTTCTTT.